In this sample, the clone carrying this TCR beta chain turned up a few times. Antigen unknown. This record comes from a study of cytomegalovirus exposure and HLA in healthy donors. Whole-study context: Among around 400 genotyped donors, about 83% fell in the Caucasian-associated ancestry cluster. Study conclusions and caveats: In a later analysis, DRB1 alleles had the most associated TCRs; HLA-C alleles the fewest. Cytomegalovirus association was assigned to about 150 TCR beta chains.

The PCR employed 60 Vbeta primers together with 13 Jbeta primers. The method was immunoSEQ multiplex PCR; TCRdb's version includes in-frame clones alone and lacks a portion of them. The sample lists 80,000 to 100,000 clones, roughly 72% occurring once. The sample comprised PBMCs. The sequence derives from a man aged 30 to 45 in good health and CMV-seropositive.

The CDR3 DNA is TGCGCCAGCAGCCAAGAATCAGGAAGAAATCAGCCCCAGCATTTT. Encoded protein: CASSQESGRNQPQHF. The chain couples TRBV4-3 to TRBJ1-5; D is unresolved. This CDR3 spans 15 amino acids. V lost 0 bases and J 4 bases, leaving 10 bases between the germline ends. CDR1 is LGHNA, CDR2 YSLEER, per germline.